This T cell receptor (beta chain) derives from a study of cytomegalovirus exposure and HLA in healthy donors. Looking at the study overall: In terms of ancestry, the Caucasian-associated cluster contained roughly 81% of the 300 to 400 genotyped donors.

The PCR was carried out with 60 Vbeta primers and 13 Jbeta primers. Only in-frame clones appear in the TCRdb table, and some are missing; sequencing was by immunoSEQ multiplex PCR. The repertoire holds 150,000 to 200,000 clones, with roughly 80% as singletons. The CDR3 has 15 amino acids. The V gene end was trimmed by 6 bases and the J gene end by 2 bases; junction bases not matched to a gene: 2. Germline CDR1 and CDR2: MNHEY and SVGAGI. The TCR was taken from a female donor in good health and CMV-seronegative. The specimen sequenced was PBMCs. The chain recombines TRBV6-5 with TRBJ2-2, with 11 bases fitting TRBD2. The CDR3 protein is CASSRLAGNTGELFF. The CDR3 region has the DNA TGTGCCAGCAGCCGACTAGCGGGAAACACCGGGGAGCTGTTTTTT.